The source of this T cell receptor beta chain is a study of cytomegalovirus exposure and HLA in healthy donors. In germline, CDR1 is SGHVS, CDR2 FQNEAQ. The CDR3 loop spans 14 amino acids. The J segment lost 3 bases and the V segment lost 5 bases, leaving 3 bases of the junction unmatched. The repertoire was sequenced with immunoSEQ multiplex PCR; TCRdb's copy has only in-frame clones and lacks some. The sample has 260,000 or so clones, over 75% seen once. This chain uses TRBV7-8 with TRBJ2-5; 10 bases fit TRBD2. The sequencing input was PBMCs. This sequence was found in a woman aged 18-29 years in good health and CMV-seronegative. For the CDR3, the DNA is TGTGCCAGCAGCCCTAGCGGGAGTGAAGAGACCCAGTACTTC. Translation gives CASSPSGSEETQYF. The full variable domain, rest sourced from reference TRBV7-8 and TRBJ2-5, is GAGVSQSPRYKVAKRGQDVALRCDPISGHVSLFWYQQALGQGPEFLTYFQNEAQLDKSGLPSDRFFAERPEGSVSTLKIQRTQQEDSAVYLCASSPSGSEETQYFGPGTRLLVL.